This is a list of T cell receptor beta chains from one sample in a study of T cells after yellow fever vaccination. TCRdb reprocessed the 5' RACE reads with MiXCR, giving one entry per CDR3 protein. The sample has 250,000 to 300,000 distinct CDR3 sequences; 10% to 15% are singletons. The source was CD4+ T cells sorted from PBMCs, collected 45 days after the yellow fever booster vaccination. The receptors shown here come from a man aged 25 to 40 who received the YFV17D yellow fever vaccine. Both conserved end residues are part of each CDR3. Each record gives: J gene, clone size, D gene, V gene, CDR3 protein, CDR3 DNA. The D gene is left open where the match is weak. Some rows mark clone size as missing; the rest say once, few, many or name a class of expanded clone.

TRBJ2-7	few	.	TRBV7-9	CASSPRDKSYEQYF	TGTGCCAGCAGCCCCCGGGACAAGTCCTACGAGCAGTACTTC
TRBJ2-5	.	TRBD2	TRBV15	CATSRGGTSGSQTQYF	TGTGCCACCAGCAGAGGGGGGACTAGCGGAAGCCAGACCCAGTACTTC
TRBJ2-6	.	.	TRBV3-1	CASSHSGAGANVLTF	TGTGCCAGCAGCCATTCGGGGGCTGGGGCCAACGTCCTGACTTTC
TRBJ2-2	.	.	TRBV5-6	CASSFLPGGLANTGELFF	TGTGCCAGCAGCTTTCTCCCGGGCGGGCTCGCGAACACCGGGGAGCTGTTTTTT
TRBJ1-2	.	TRBD1	TRBV28	CASSIPLRTGGYGYTF	TGTGCCAGCAGTATACCTCTCAGGACAGGGGGCTATGGCTACACCTTC
TRBJ2-7	.	TRBD2	TRBV12-3/TRBV12-4	CASSWGSGTSPMEQYF	TGTGCCAGCAGTTGGGGCTCCGGGACTAGCCCGATGGAGCAGTACTTC
TRBJ2-1	.	.	TRBV5-1	CASSLQQGSYNEQFF	TGCGCCAGCAGCTTGCAACAGGGCTCCTACAATGAGCAGTTCTTC
TRBJ2-5	.	.	TRBV27	CASRGTQYF	TGTGCCAGCCGGGGGACCCAGTACTTC
TRBJ1-4	.	.	TRBV11-2	CASSLDRGTTNEKLFF	TGTGCCAGCAGCTTAGATCGGGGAACAACTAATGAAAAACTGTTTTTT
TRBJ2-3	few	.	TRBV20-1	CSAERVADGTDTQYF	TGCAGTGCGGAGAGGGTAGCGGACGGCACAGATACGCAGTATTTT
TRBJ2-5	.	.	TRBV20-1	CSVQRREQETQYF	TGCAGTGTTCAGCGACGGGAACAAGAGACCCAGTACTTC
TRBJ2-2	few	.	TRBV9	CASSSGWGTGELFF	TGTGCCAGCAGCTCAGGATGGGGAACCGGGGAGCTGTTTTTT
TRBJ2-1	few	TRBD2	TRBV4-3	CASSQASSGRASYNEQFF	TGCGCCAGCAGCCAAGCTTCCAGCGGGAGGGCCTCCTACAATGAGCAGTTCTTC
TRBJ2-5	once	.	TRBV5-3	CASSPFGQGQETQYF	TGCGCCAGCAGCCCCTTCGGGCAGGGCCAAGAGACCCAGTACTTC
TRBJ2-2	.	.	TRBV5-8	CASSLAIGLLAGELFF	TGTGCCAGCAGCTTGGCCATCGGGTTGTTAGCCGGGGAGCTGTTTTTT
TRBJ1-1	few	.	TRBV7-2	CASSPSGVMNTEAFF	TGTGCCAGCAGCCCGTCAGGGGTAATGAACACTGAAGCTTTCTTT
TRBJ2-1	few	.	TRBV5-6	CASSLQIEQFF	TGTGCCAGCAGCTTGCAGATTGAGCAGTTCTTC
TRBJ2-1	.	.	TRBV6-1	CASIIRGAGRQFF	TGTGCCAGCATCATTAGGGGGGCTGGCAGACAGTTCTTC
TRBJ2-7	.	.	TRBV12-3/TRBV12-4	CASRGPERREQYF	TGTGCCAGCAGGGGCCCGGAACGGAGGGAGCAGTACTTC
TRBJ2-5	.	.	TRBV28	CASSWGTLPETQYF	TGTGCCAGCAGTTGGGGGACTCTTCCAGAGACCCAGTACTTC
TRBJ1-1	.	TRBD1	TRBV6-1	CASSLDRVSTEAFF	TGTGCCAGCAGTCTGGACAGGGTTTCGACTGAAGCTTTCTTT
TRBJ2-5	few	.	TRBV5-5	CASSWMAVQETQYF	TGTGCCAGCAGCTGGATGGCGGTCCAAGAGACCCAGTACTTC
TRBJ2-2	.	.	TRBV5-5	CVSSPWVSGELFF	TGTGTCAGCAGCCCGTGGGTTTCCGGGGAGCTGTTTTTT
TRBJ1-2	.	.	TRBV12-3/TRBV12-4	CASIPGTGNYGYTF	TGTGCCAGCATTCCCGGGACGGGGAACTATGGCTACACCTTC
TRBJ2-7	few	TRBD1	TRBV29-1	CSATTGGSHEQYF	TGCAGCGCTACGACAGGGGGCTCCCACGAGCAGTACTTC